These 20 T cell receptor beta chains came from one sample sequenced in a study of Ad26.COV2.S vaccination and SARS-CoV-2 variants. Treatment of the sample: roughly 18 received Ad26.COV2.S at low or high dose, single or two shots; about 5 received placebo; per-sample allocation not given. Following the first vaccine or placebo injection, samples were taken on day 63. Sequencing was performed with immunoSEQ multiplex PCR; in TCRdb, only in-frame clones are kept and a portion is missing. The repertoire has some 390,000 clones, approximately 91% of them found once; the top ten carry 1.5% to 2%. Sequencing was performed on peripheral blood, taken in a trial of Ad26.COV2.S vaccine versus placebo. The source is a person between 18 and 65 years old who received the Ad26.COV2.S COVID-19 vaccine or a placebo.

This chain uses TRBV19 with TRBJ2-7; maybe TRBD1 (5 bases). This CDR3 spans 14 amino acids. The germline CDR1 and CDR2 sequences are LNHDA and SQIVND (reference sequence). Trimming removed 5 bases from V and 3 bases from J, with 14 bases in between. Here the CDR3 reads CASSEAAGYYEQYF. DNA of the CDR3: TGTGCCAGTAGTGAGGCAGCAGGGTACTACGAGCAGTACTTC. The full variable domain, in which reference TRBV19 and TRBJ2-7 provide the parts outside the CDR3, is DGGITQSPKYLFRKEGQNVTLSCEQNLNHDAMYWYRQDPGQGLRLIYYSQIVNDFQKGDIAEGYSVSREKKESFPLTVTSAQKNPTAFYLCASSEAAGYYEQYFGPGTRLTVT.

This rearrangement joins TRBV19 to TRBJ2-4; TRBD1 is a possible D gene (6 bases). This CDR3 is 14 amino acids long. Trimming removed 5 bases at V and 8 bases at J, with 16 bases between. Germline CDR1 is LNHDA and CDR2 is SQIVND (reference sequence). The CDR3 region has the DNA TGTGCCAGTAGTGTTTCCCTGGGGGCGGACATTCAGTACTTC. Translating it yields CASSVSLGADIQYF.

The chain employs TRBV5-1 and TRBJ1-1, with a possible D match to TRBD1 (6 bases). CDR1 is SGHRS, CDR2 YFSETQ, per germline. The CDR3 extends over 14 amino acids. The V and J ends lost 3 bases and 1 base respectively, with 10 bases between them. The CDR3 DNA is TGCGCCAGCAGCTCTACGACAGGGAACACTGAAGCTTTCTTT. Protein sequence: CASSSTTGNTEAFF.

This chain joins TRBV7-9 and TRBJ2-1; 14 bases fit TRBD2. The CDR3 spans 14 residues. V shed 3 bases, J shed 15 bases, and the junction held 7 bases outside the gene matches. Germline CDR1 is SEHNR and CDR2 is FQNEAQ (reference sequence). CDR3 in amino acids: CASSFAGLAGDWFF. CDR3 in DNA: TGTGCCAGCAGCTTTGCGGGACTAGCGGGAGATTGGTTCTTC.

V gene TRBV6-1 combines with J gene TRBJ2-4; no reliable D call. There are 13 residues in the CDR3. Trimming pared 3 bases from V and 7 bases from J, leaving 10 bases between. Germline V CDR1 and CDR2: MNHNS, SASEGT. The CDR3 reads CASSDRSKNIQYF. The CDR3 DNA reads as TGTGCCAGCAGTGACAGGAGCAAGAACATTCAGTACTTC.

The genes are TRBV3-1 (or the pseudogene TRBV3-2) and TRBJ1-2, with 9 bases aligning to TRBD1. The CDR3 consists of 16 residues. From germline, CDR1 is LGHDT and CDR2 YNNKEL (reference sequence). Losses at the gene ends were 0 bases for V and 4 bases for J; bases not matched to a gene: 6. The CDR3: CASSQDLAGQGYGYTF. In nucleotides, the CDR3 is TGTGCCAGCAGCCAAGATTTGGCGGGACAGGGCTATGGCTACACCTTC.

About this clone itself: The identical CDR3 is also encoded by other nucleotide sequences in the sample. The chain has TRBV6-4 and TRBJ1-6, with D unresolved. The CDR3 loop spans 13 amino acids. V was shortened by 5 bases and J by 4 bases, with 6 bases between the two germline ends. Germline V gene data show CDR1 as MRHNA and CDR2 as SNTAGT. In nucleotides, the CDR3 is TGTGCCAGCAGTCGCGATTATAATTCACCCCTCCACTTT. It codes for CASSRDYNSPLHF.

The V call is TRBV4-1, the J call TRBJ1-4; D remains unclear. The length of the CDR3 is 16 residues. V lost 4 bases and J 3 bases, leaving 15 bases between the germline ends. Germline V gives CDR1 MGHRA, CDR2 YSYEKL. CDR3 residues: CASSPTSGRANEKLFF. CDR3 DNA: TGCGCCAGCAGCCCCACCTCAGGCCGCGCTAATGAAAAACTGTTTTTT.

V and J are TRBV2 and TRBJ1-5; TRBD1 might be the D (5 bases). This CDR3 has 14 amino acids. V was cut by 4 bases and J by 3 bases, with 10 bases left in between. Per germline, CDR1 SNHLY and CDR2 FYNNEI. For the CDR3, the DNA is TGTGCCAGCAGTGGACAGATCTCCAATCAGCCCCAGCATTTT. Translated: CASSGQISNQPQHF.

This clone was detected only once. V usage is TRBV13 and J usage is TRBJ2-3, with TRBD2 identical over 7 bases. The CDR3 sequence is 16 residues long. Germline CDR1 and CDR2: PRHDT and FYEKMQ (reference sequence). Trimming took 0 bases from V and 1 from J; bases not matched to a gene: 4. Written as DNA, the CDR3 is TGTGCCAGCAGCTTAGGCATTGGGAGGGGCACAGATACGCAGTATTTT. Translating it yields CASSLGIGRGTDTQYF.

V usage is TRBV28 and J usage is TRBJ1-3; TRBD1 is a possible D gene (6 bases). With 8 bases removed from V and 1 base from J, the gap between germline ends came to 18 bases. Germline V gene lookup returns CDR1 MDHEN and CDR2 SYDVKM. The CDR3 has 16 amino acids. CDR3: CASAGGAFLSGNTIYF. The CDR3 DNA is TGTGCCAGCGCGGGGGGGGCCTTCTTATCTGGAAACACCATATATTTT.

This clone appeared a single time. V usage is TRBV19 and J usage is TRBJ1-5; 9 nucleotides match TRBD1. CDR1 is LNHDA, CDR2 SQIVND, per germline (reference sequence). CDR3 length equals 15 residues. Trimming took 7 bases from V and 1 from J; bases not matched to a gene: 5. CDR3 DNA sequence: TGTGCCAGTACCCCACAGGGGGCAAGCAATCAGCCCCAGCATTTT. Its protein product is CASTPQGASNQPQHF.

Turning to this clone: An end of the junction does not agree with germline; a read error may underlie this. The chain has TRBV29-1 and TRBJ2-1; D is ambiguous. Germline CDR1 and CDR2: SQVTM and ANQGSEA. The CDR3 extends over 12 amino acids. This chain's CDR3 is CSVEGYYNEQFF. The CDR3 coding sequence is TGCAGCGTCGAAGGATATTACAATGAGCAGTTCTTC.

The chain has TRBV5-1 and TRBJ2-7; 12 bases fit TRBD2. The V segment lost 4 bases and the J segment 5 bases; nucleotides outside the gene matches: 4. In germline, CDR1 is SGHRS, CDR2 YFSETQ. This CDR3 region has 14 residues. The CDR3 is CASSPLAGGNEQYF. The CDR3 nucleotides read TGCGCCAGCAGCCCACTAGCGGGAGGAAACGAGCAGTACTTC.

CDR3 protein: CASSLGARGEAFF. The CDR3 bases are TGTGCCAGCAGCTTAGGAGCCAGGGGCGAAGCTTTCTTT. V is TRBV11-2 and J is TRBJ1-1; possibly TRBD1 for D (6 bases). This CDR3 is 13 amino acids long. V was trimmed by 1 base and J by 8 bases, leaving 11 bases between them. Per germline, CDR1 SGHAT and CDR2 FQNNGV.

The chain uses TRBV19 and TRBJ2-3; 7 bases line up with TRBD2. The germline CDR1 and CDR2 sequences are LNHDA and SQIVND (reference sequence). The CDR3 is made up of 14 amino acids. The V segment lost 3 bases and the J segment 6 bases; nucleotides outside the gene matches: 6. CDR3 protein: CASSISGEGDTQYF. In DNA form, the CDR3 reads TGTGCCAGTAGTATTTCTGGGGAGGGGGATACGCAGTATTTT.

The rearrangement uses TRBV6-5 and TRBJ2-3; 7 bases are shared with TRBD2. V trimming: 6 bases; J trimming: 3 bases; junction bases outside the gene matches: 6. The germline gives CDR1 MNHEY, CDR2 SVGAGI. The CDR3 totals 14 residues. The CDR3 nucleotides read TGTGCCAGCAGACGGGAGGAGCTAACAGATACGCAGTATTTT. Its translation: CASRREELTDTQYF.

The chain links TRBV10-3 to TRBJ2-2; 8 bases are a match to TRBD1. V was pared by 6 bases and J by 0 bases, with 0 bases of the junction left unmatched. Germline CDR1 reads ENHRY; CDR2 reads SYGVKD. The CDR3 sequence is 14 residues long. The CDR3 is CAIRTGANTGELFF. CDR3 DNA sequence: TGTGCCATCAGGACAGGGGCGAACACCGGGGAGCTGTTTTTT.

This chain uses TRBV19 with TRBJ1-1; D is ambiguous. CDR3 length: 12 residues. Germline CDR1 and CDR2: LNHDA and SQIVND (reference sequence). Trimming pared 7 bases from V and 1 base from J, leaving 7 bases between. The CDR3 spells CASKRENTEAFF. CDR3 nucleotide sequence: TGTGCCAGTAAACGGGAGAACACTGAAGCTTTCTTT. The complete variable domain, with remaining parts taken from reference TRBV19 and TRBJ1-1, reads DGGITQSPKYLFRKEGQNVTLSCEQNLNHDAMYWYRQDPGQGLRLIYYSQIVNDFQKGDIAEGYSVSREKKESFPLTVTSAQKNPTAFYLCASKRENTEAFFGQGTRLTVV.

V and J are TRBV19 and TRBJ2-3; TRBD1 matches 9 bases. J lost 2 bases, V lost 7 bases, and 7 bases had no gene match. The CDR3 extends over 15 amino acids. The germline V gene encodes CDR1 LNHDA and CDR2 SQIVND (reference sequence). The CDR3 nucleotides are TGTGCCAGTAAGGAGGGACAGGGTCCCACAGATACGCAGTATTTT. Amino acid sequence: CASKEGQGPTDTQYF.